This T cell receptor (beta chain) was identified in a study of blood T cell repertoires in COVID-19. The wider study: Sample material is recorded as cDNA or gDNA derived from T cells, B-cell-depleted T cells, or PBMCs.

The data were produced by immunoSEQ multiplex PCR, yet TCRdb's version contains in-frame clones alone and is incomplete. The table shows about 410,000 clones, with 90% occurring only once. The CDR3 loop spans 15 amino acids. Germline V gene sequence: CDR1 LNHDA, CDR2 SQIVND (reference sequence). V was pared by 1 base and J by 3 bases, with 12 bases between. Participants came from some 23 US areas, aged roughly 18 to 89 years. Sequencing input: PBMCs or T cells enriched from blood (not recorded which). The receptor was derived from a man younger than 30 who had recovered from COVID-19. The chain joins TRBV19 to TRBJ1-1, with no clear D. The CDR3 protein is CASSIAPNSYTEAFF. The CDR3 bases are TGTGCCAGTAGTATAGCCCCCAATAGCTACACTGAAGCTTTCTTT. The variable domain in full, with the rest retrieved from reference TRBV19 and TRBJ1-1, is DGGITQSPKYLFRKEGQNVTLSCEQNLNHDAMYWYRQDPGQGLRLIYYSQIVNDFQKGDIAEGYSVSREKKESFPLTVTSAQKNPTAFYLCASSIAPNSYTEAFFGQGTRLTVV.